This T cell receptor beta chain was sequenced during a study of blood T cells in healthy people across ages. Study context: Per every two T cells, about one barcoded beta molecule was captured by template switching. Study conclusions and caveats: Significant beta diversity loss was already apparent by age about 42, declining roughly linearly.

Regarding this clonotype: Its antigen is not identified.

Collection of 9.5 to 10 milliliters of peripheral blood was performed for each donor. Each sample yielded at least 5.5 micrograms of PBMC total RNA. Trimming removed 8 bases at V and 0 bases at J, with 12 bases between. Looked up from germline, CDR1 is SGDLS and CDR2 is YYNGEE. The CDR3 is made up of 15 amino acids. A second about 7 to 11 cycle PCR used barcoded and J-beta primers. TCRdb processed the 5' RACE reads anew with MiXCR; each CDR3 protein has one entry. The data contain 660,000 or so distinct CDR3 sequences, 45% to 65% of them seen just once; the ten biggest clones take up around 37%. This chain joins TRBV9 and TRBJ2-6, with a tentative D call TRBD2 (6 bases). What was sequenced was blood. The clonotype was recovered from a man aged 60-69 years in good health. For the CDR3, the DNA is TGTGCCAGTACCCTGGAGGGCTCTGGGGCCAACGTCCTGACTTTC. Translated, it gives CASTLEGSGANVLTF.